This TCR beta chain was sequenced in a study of blood T cell repertoires in COVID-19 (TCRdb year 2020). About the study as a whole: Samples from collaborators originated in the United States, Italy and Spain and spanned both the acute and convalescent phases of COVID-19. The repertoires were released in a freely available public database meant as a resource for research on the immune response to SARS-CoV-2. The sample metadata nearly always contained a de-identified subject ID, COVID-19 status, age in years and sex. The samples were drawn from two sources: the first 160 participants of the ongoing ImmuneRACE study, and 1,254 subjects contributed by 6 global collaborators. Deeply sampled blood TCRbeta repertoires from subjects exposed to, actively infected with, or recovered from COVID-19 were included in the dataset. The prospective study material was composed of cDNA or gDNA derived from T cells, B-cell-depleted T cells, or PBMCs. Where HLA class I and class II types were available, the types were taken from metadata supplied by the sample provider, not from assay-based typing. What the work shows at the level of the full study, not this receptor alone: Clinical and demographic metadata were provided uncurated, with the amount varying by source and participant.

TCRbeta CDR3 regions were amplified from genomic DNA using the immunoSEQ Assay, a bias-controlled multiplex PCR. Per the authors' processing: Within the assay, amplification of reference gene primers was used to estimate how many nucleated cells each sample contained. Sequence reads were collapsed and filtered to measure the absolute abundance of every unique TCRbeta CDR3 rearrangement. For each sample, productive Simpson clonality was calculated by taking the square root of Simpson's diversity index across productive rearrangements. This is the immuneACCESS table as TCRdb keeps it, with only in-frame sequences that have V and J called. A part of the clones is gone; compared with another copy, unresolved V genes explain less than half, and the rest is unexplained. The D gene and trimming were derived from the DNA, and the V and J assignments and clone size from that table. This sample holds some 150,000 clones; approximately 80% were observed only once. The top ten clones comprise about 40% of the sample.

In the germline V gene, CDR1 corresponds to SGHTA and CDR2 to FQGNSA. From its cysteine to its phenylalanine, the CDR3 spans 13 amino acids. Only the CDR3 DNA stays, 39 bases, in frame from base 1. Between the V and J ends, shortened by 5 bases and 1 base respectively, the junction contains 8 bases. Details on this clone: The antigen it binds to is not known. One base away there is no much larger clone; base qualities are not given.

The collaborating institutions used their own protocols to collect whole blood in K2EDTA tubes. Collaborator samples were shipped for TCRbeta analysis as frozen whole blood, isolated PBMCs, or DNA extracted from either sample type. The chain was built from TRBV7-2 and TRBJ1-1; the D segment cannot be called with confidence. The TCR sequence derives from a human donor in a cohort sampled during active COVID-19. The sample comprised peripheral blood. The DNA reads as follows: TGTGCCAGCAGCCATGGCGGGAACACTGAAGCTTTCTTT. Its protein reads: CASSHGGNTEAFF.